This T cell receptor (beta chain) came from a study of OX40 agonist ivuxolimab in advanced cancers. Using immunoSEQ multiplex PCR, the repertoire was profiled, and TCRdb retains in-frame clones only, with some absent. The sample lists 35,000 to 40,000 clones, 70% to 90% occurring once. The sequences come from CD4+ or CD8+ T cells sorted from blood, collected in a trial of the OX40 agonist ivuxolimab. The receptor's source is an adult with an advanced solid tumor such as melanoma, head and neck, liver or kidney cancer.

The CDR3 loop is CASSAKGVAAYNEQFF. The CDR3 nucleotides read TGTGCCAGCAGCGCCAAGGGGGTTGCGGCCTACAATGAGCAGTTCTTC. V usage is TRBV11-3 and J usage is TRBJ2-1; a weak D match, TRBD1 (6 bases). The length of the CDR3 is 16 residues. From germline, CDR1 is SGHNT and CDR2 YENEEA. Trimming cost V 5 bases and J 2 bases, with 16 bases left between them.